Shown below are 4 T cell receptor beta chains from a single sample sequenced in a study of blood T cell repertoires in COVID-19. The repertoire was sequenced with immunoSEQ multiplex PCR; TCRdb's copy has only in-frame clones and lacks some. The sample comprises more than 200,000 clones, more than 75% of which are singletons, and 5.2% rests with the top ten. The sample was peripheral blood. The receptors come from a woman aged 60-75 years with COVID-19, enrolled during active disease.

There are a few counts of this clone. This sequence joins TRBV18 and TRBJ2-1; 11 nucleotides agree with TRBD1. Trimming removed 8 bases from V and 2 bases from J; junction bases left unmatched: 2. The CDR3 covers 14 residues. Germline V gene data show CDR1 as KGHSH and CDR2 as LQKENI. The CDR3 sequence: CASAGQGAYNEQFF. CDR3 bases: TGTGCCAGCGCGGGACAGGGGGCCTACAATGAGCAGTTCTTC.

In DNA form, the CDR3 reads TGTGCCAGCAGTAGGACAGGGGAAGAGACCCAGTACTTC. This gives the protein CASSRTGEETQYF. The V and J genes are TRBV5-4 and TRBJ2-5, with 9 bases that match TRBD1. CDR3 length equals 13 residues. V shed 5 bases and J 3 bases; nucleotides not matched to a gene: 2. The germline V gene has CDR1 SGHNT and CDR2 YYREEE (reference sequence).

The CDR3 loop reads CASSEWGRYNEQFF. The CDR3 DNA reads TGCGCCAGCAGTGAGTGGGGCCGGTACAATGAGCAGTTCTTC. The chain joins TRBV10-1 to TRBJ2-1, with D perhaps TRBD1 (5 bases). V lost 1 base and J 4 bases, leaving 8 bases between the germline ends. There are 14 residues in the CDR3. The germline CDR1 and CDR2 sequences are WNHNN and SYGVQD (reference sequence).

The V and J genes are TRBV6-5 and TRBJ1-1, with 7 nucleotides matching TRBD1. Germline values: CDR1 MNHEY, CDR2 SVGAGI. This CDR3 spans 14 amino acids. The ends lost 7 bases at V and 8 bases at J; junction bases unmatched: 13. CDR3 residues: CASTQDRRRGEAFF. The CDR3 DNA follows: TGTGCCAGCACCCAGGACAGGCGGAGAGGGGAAGCTTTCTTT.